These 32 T cell receptor beta chains originate from one sample sequenced in a study of shared clonotypes between healthy human individuals. Assay used: immunoSEQ multiplex PCR; TCRdb lists only in-frame clones, some missing. The sample has about 2 million clones; roughly 94% are singletons. In the naive CD8 group, cells lacked CD45RO and were positively selected for CCR7, so terminally differentiated effector memory CD45RA+ cells were left out. The specimen was naive CD8+ T cells sorted from blood. The receptors were sampled from a man aged 18-30 years in good health.

The CDR3 coding sequence is TGTGCCAGCAGCCCCGGGGACGCCGTGAACTATGGCTACACCTTC. This translates into CASSPGDAVNYGYTF. The chain couples TRBV9 to TRBJ1-2; tentatively, D is TRBD1 (5 bases). Germline CDR1 is SGDLS and CDR2 is YYNGEE. CDR3 length equals 15 residues. V gave up 4 bases and J gave up 2 bases, with 15 bases separating them.

V usage is TRBV28 and J usage is TRBJ1-1; 11 nucleotides match TRBD1. The CDR3 is made up of 15 amino acids. Trimming took 2 bases from V and 4 from J; bases not matched to a gene: 3. Germline lookup yields CDR1 MDHEN and CDR2 SYDVKM. In DNA form, the CDR3 reads TGTGCCAGCAGTTTAGTGGGGACAGGGGGCACTGAAGCTTTCTTT. Translation gives CASSLVGTGGTEAFF.

This clone has only one observation. The chain carries TRBV5-8 and TRBJ2-7, with 7 bases identical to TRBD1. The CDR3 loop spans 14 amino acids. Germline V gene lookup returns CDR1 SGHTS and CDR2 YDEGEE. The V and J ends lost 3 bases and 4 bases, in that order; junction bases with no gene match: 7. The CDR3 is CASSSRTGRYEQYF. The CDR3 bases are TGTGCCAGCAGCTCACGGACAGGCCGATACGAGCAGTACTTC. The whole variable domain, remainder taken from reference TRBV5-8 and TRBJ2-7, is EAGVTQSPTHLIKTRGQQATLRCSPISGHTSVYWYQQALGLGLQFLLWYDEGEERNRGNFPPRFSGRQFPNYSSELNVNALELEDSALYLCASSSRTGRYEQYFGPGTRLTVT.

This clone was seen only once. Sequence at one end of the junction differs from germline and may be a read error. This rearrangement joins TRBV7-7 to TRBJ2-1; 8 bases are a match to TRBD2. In germline, CDR1 is SSHAT, CDR2 FNYEAQ (reference sequence). CDR3 size: 15 residues. CDR3 residues: CASSADTSGYNEQFF. The CDR3 DNA is TGTGCTAGCAGCGCCGATACTAGCGGTTACAATGAGCAGTTCTTC.

The rearrangement links TRBV12-5 to TRBJ2-7; 15 bases are a match to TRBD2. Germline CDR1 LGHNT, CDR2 FRNRAP. The CDR3 loop spans 19 amino acids. V shed 1 base and J 5 bases; nucleotides not matched to a gene: 12. CDR3 sequence (DNA): TGTGCTAGTGGTTTGGCCCGGACTAGCGGGAGGGCCTTCGTGAACGAGCAGTACTTC. As protein: CASGLARTSGRAFVNEQYF. The full variable domain, with the rest looked up from reference TRBV12-5 and TRBJ2-7, is DARVTQTPRHKVTEMGQEVTMRCQPILGHNTVFWYRQTMMQGLELLAYFRNRAPLDDSGMPKDRFSAEMPDATLATLKIQPSEPRDSAVYFCASGLARTSGRAFVNEQYFGPGTRLTVT.

The genes are TRBV5-6 and TRBJ2-7, with 8 positions matching TRBD1. The CDR3 has 15 residues. Germline assignment: CDR1 SGHDT and CDR2 YYEEEE. V lost 0 bases, J lost 2 bases, and 4 bases stayed unmatched. CDR3: CASSLGLTGAYEQYF. The CDR3 bases are TGTGCCAGCAGCTTGGGTTTGACAGGGGCCTACGAGCAGTACTTC.

CDR3 nucleotide sequence: TGTGCCAGCAGTGTCAGGGGAGGGGAGACCCAGTACTTC. Translation gives CASSVRGGETQYF. The chain couples TRBV27 to TRBJ2-5, with D maybe TRBD2 (7 bases). The germline V and J ends were trimmed by 5 bases and 5 bases, with 12 bases remaining between them. The CDR3 has 13 residues. Germline CDR1 reads MNHEY; CDR2 reads SMNVEV (reference sequence).

The V and J genes are TRBV11-2 and TRBJ2-4; D gene unclear. Deletions cut 4 bases from V and 8 bases from J, with 12 bases between. CDR1 is SGHAT, CDR2 FQNNGV, per germline. The CDR3 consists of 13 residues. As DNA, the CDR3 is TGTGCCAGCAGCTACACCCTAGTAGACATTCAGTACTTC. Protein: CASSYTLVDIQYF.

This chain joins TRBV7-3 and TRBJ2-7, with 7 bases identical to TRBD1. Germline trimming cut 5 bases from V and 7 bases from J; bases unmatched to any gene: 14. Germline CDR1 reads SGHTA; CDR2 reads FQGTGA. The CDR3 is made up of 15 amino acids. DNA of the CDR3: TGTGCCAGCAGCCCATCGACAGGGCTCCAGGCTGAGCAGTACTTC. This sequence encodes CASSPSTGLQAEQYF.

The chain carries TRBV7-9 and TRBJ2-7, with D uncertain. The CDR3 totals 13 residues. The ends were cut back, 7 bases at V and 0 bases at J, with 10 bases in the middle. Germline V gene lookup returns CDR1 SEHNR and CDR2 FQNEAQ (reference sequence). As DNA, the CDR3 is TGTGCCAGCACTGAAAAGGCCTCCTACGAGCAGTACTTC. This sequence encodes CASTEKASYEQYF.

The V gene is TRBV5-6, the J gene TRBJ1-1; D is undetermined. V was trimmed by 0 bases and J by 0 bases, leaving 9 bases between them. Looked up from germline, CDR1 is SGHDT and CDR2 is YYEEEE. The CDR3 is made up of 15 amino acids. This CDR3 is CASSLAGGMNTEAFF. CDR3 in DNA: TGTGCCAGCAGCTTGGCTGGAGGTATGAACACTGAAGCTTTCTTT.

The J gene is TRBJ2-5, the V gene TRBV6-5; D call uncertain. There are 13 residues in the CDR3. Trimming took 2 bases from V and 10 from J, leaving 14 bases between them. Germline CDR1 reads MNHEY; CDR2 reads SVGAGI. Here the CDR3 reads CASSYAAGLNQYF. DNA of the CDR3: TGTGCCAGCAGTTACGCGGCAGGCCTTAACCAGTACTTC.

As concerns this clone: This same CDR3 is encoded by further DNA sequences in the sample. The chain links TRBV11-2 to TRBJ2-1; the D is unclear. Between the trimmed V and J ends, which lost 0 bases and 4 bases, there was a span of 4 bases. The V gene's germline CDR1 is SGHAT and CDR2 FQNNGV. The CDR3 is 13 residues long. The DNA of the CDR3 is TGTGCCAGCAGCTTAGAGTCTTACAATGAGCAGTTCTTC. Residues: CASSLESYNEQFF.

This chain connects TRBV6-5 to TRBJ2-7, with a weak D call TRBD1 (5 bases). Trimming pared 0 bases from V and 5 bases from J, leaving 14 bases between. The CDR3 runs to 15 residues. Germline V gene sequence: CDR1 MNHEY, CDR2 SVGAGI. CDR3 DNA: TGTGCCAGCAGTTACTCGCAGGGCGCCCCAAACGAGCAGTACTTC. This translates into CASSYSQGAPNEQYF.

V and J are TRBV5-6 and TRBJ2-1, with D perhaps matching TRBD2 (6 bases). Deletions cut 0 bases from V and 8 bases from J, with 21 bases between. CDR3 length equals 17 residues. Germline V gene data show CDR1 as SGHDT and CDR2 as YYEEEE. This CDR3 reads CASSLDGAGPTLHEQFF. CDR3 bases: TGTGCCAGCAGCTTGGATGGGGCGGGACCTACCCTCCATGAGCAGTTCTTC.

Written as DNA, the CDR3 is TGTGCCAGCGACACCGGGACAGGGGGCGCTGAGCAGTACTTC. Its translation is CASDTGTGGAEQYF. This sequence joins TRBV6-5 and TRBJ2-7; 12 bases fit TRBD1. CDR1 is MNHEY and CDR2 is SVGAGI in the germline V gene. The CDR3 spans 14 residues. V shed 8 bases, J shed 7 bases, and the junction held 9 bases outside the gene matches.

V and J are TRBV15 and TRBJ2-6; D gene unclear. CDR3 length: 13 residues. Germline values: CDR1 LNHNV, CDR2 YYDKDF (reference sequence). V was cut by 8 bases and J by 3 bases, with 8 bases left in between. The CDR3 protein is CATSSGGANVLTF. The CDR3 DNA sequence: TGTGCCACCTCGAGTGGTGGGGCCAACGTCCTGACTTTC.

V is TRBV27 and J is TRBJ2-3; TRBD2 matches 14 bases. Germline V gives CDR1 MNHEY, CDR2 SMNVEV (reference sequence). V gave up 7 bases and J gave up 7 bases; unmatched junction bases: 7. This CDR3 contains 15 residues. The CDR3 here is CASIPGLAGANTQYF. The CDR3 DNA reads TGTGCCAGCATCCCGGGACTAGCGGGGGCTAATACGCAGTATTTT.

This clone was seen just once. The chain recombines TRBV5-1 with TRBJ2-2; D not certain. This CDR3 contains 14 residues. V was shortened by 6 bases and J by 2 bases, with 11 bases between the two germline ends. Germline V gives CDR1 SGHRS, CDR2 YFSETQ. CDR3 nucleotide sequence: TGCGCCAGCATGTCGACGGACAACACCGGGGAGCTGTTTTTT. It specifies CASMSTDNTGELFF.

V and J are TRBV10-2 and TRBJ2-1; D is unclear. Trimming cost V 2 bases and J 11 bases, with 7 bases left between them. Looked up from germline, CDR1 is WSHSY and CDR2 is SAAADI. The CDR3 extends over 11 amino acids. The CDR3 region is CASSEGTQQFF. CDR3 bases: TGCGCCAGCAGTGAGGGCACCCAGCAGTTCTTC.

Only a few counts were recorded for this clone. This rearrangement joins TRBV21-1 to TRBJ2-2; the D call in the table, TRBD1, was not verified against the DNA. TRBV21-1 is tagged as a pseudogene. This CDR3 is built from 16 residues. CDR3 loop: CASSAGGSEDGGELFF. The CDR3 DNA sequence: TGTGCCAGCAGCGCAGGGGGCTCGGAGGACGGCGGGGAGCTGTTTTTT.

CDR3 sequence: CASSSAHSPYEQYF. CDR3 sequence (DNA): TGTGCCAGCAGCTCCGCACATTCTCCCTACGAGCAGTACTTC. The gene calls are TRBV5-5 and TRBJ2-7; no definite D call. This CDR3 contains 14 residues. Germline values: CDR1 SGHKS, CDR2 YYEKEE (reference sequence). Trimming cost V 3 bases and J 2 bases, with 12 bases left between them.

The V gene is TRBV4-2, the J gene TRBJ1-1, with D perhaps matching TRBD1 (5 bases). The CDR3 contains 17 residues. The ends were cut back, 1 base at V and 2 bases at J, with 17 bases in the middle. Germline CDR1 and CDR2: LGHNA and YNFKEQ. The CDR3 loop is CASSQATRQGLNTEAFF. The CDR3 DNA sequence: TGTGCCAGCAGCCAAGCGACGAGGCAGGGCCTCAACACTGAAGCTTTCTTT.

The chain is built from TRBV11-1 and TRBJ2-1, with 13 bases that match TRBD2. Germline V gives CDR1 SGHAT, CDR2 FQDESV (reference sequence). This CDR3 has 16 amino acids. With V trimmed by 5 bases and J by 6 bases, 7 bases remained unmatched. CDR3 residues: CASSVTSGGELNEQFF. In DNA, the CDR3 is TGTGCCAGCAGCGTCACTAGCGGGGGGGAACTCAATGAGCAGTTCTTC.

A note on this clone: At the DNA level, this CDR3 is encoded by other sequences in the same sample as well. The CDR3 sequence: CAWSSGLADNEQFF. In nucleotides, the CDR3 is TGTGCCTGGAGTTCTGGACTAGCGGACAATGAGCAGTTCTTC. V and J are TRBV30 and TRBJ2-1; 10 nucleotides line up with TRBD2. The CDR3 is 14 residues long. Germline CDR1 is GTSNPN and CDR2 is SVGIG (reference sequence). Trimming removed 2 bases from V and 5 bases from J; junction bases left unmatched: 3.

J is TRBJ2-7 and V is TRBV27; TRBD1 might be the D (6 bases). The CDR3 spans 14 residues. V dropped 3 bases and J dropped 4 bases, with 13 bases sitting between them. From germline, CDR1 is MNHEY and CDR2 SMNVEV (reference sequence). The CDR3 reads CASSLGTLSYEQYF. The DNA for the CDR3 is TGTGCCAGCAGTTTGGGGACACTGAGTTACGAGCAGTACTTC.

The V and J genes are TRBV6-5 and TRBJ2-3; D might be TRBD1 (6 bases). Germline V gene sequence: CDR1 MNHEY, CDR2 SVGAGI. Trimming left V 10 bases short and J 6 bases short, with 17 bases between. The CDR3 consists of 13 residues. In nucleotides, the CDR3 is TGTGCCACCTACCGACAGGAGATGGATACGCAGTATTTT. Translated: CATYRQEMDTQYF.

J is TRBJ2-7 and V is TRBV10-2; weak D call: TRBD1 (6 bases). There are 18 residues in the CDR3. V lost 8 bases, J lost 6 bases, and 32 bases lay in between. Germline CDR1 and CDR2: WSHSY and SAAADI. The chain's CDR3 is CASRQGTDIYNFKVEQYF. CDR3 coding DNA: TGCGCCAGCCGGCAGGGGACCGACATTTACAATTTTAAGGTCGAGCAGTACTTC.

The chain is built from TRBV15 and TRBJ2-7; D assignment may be TRBD1 or TRBD2 (6 bases each). Germline V gene lookup returns CDR1 LNHNV and CDR2 YYDKDF (reference sequence). Trimming cost V 5 bases and J 5 bases, with 13 bases left between them. The CDR3 has 13 amino acids. CDR3 protein: CATSGSGAHEQYF. The CDR3 coding sequence is TGTGCCACCAGCGGATCGGGGGCCCACGAGCAGTACTTC.

This clone was detected a few times. The same CDR3 can be traced to other DNA sequences in this sample. The CDR3 DNA reads as TGTGCCAGCAGCTTAGGAACCGGGGAGCTGTTTTTT. Translating gives CASSLGTGELFF. V usage is TRBV7-9 and J usage is TRBJ2-2, with D unresolved. The germline V gene has CDR1 SEHNR and CDR2 FQNEAQ (reference sequence). This CDR3 is 12 amino acids long. Trimming shortened V by 1 base and J by 5 bases, and 2 bases separated the two germline ends.

This chain connects TRBV4-1 to TRBJ2-2; D is perhaps TRBD1 or TRBD2 (5 bases each). CDR1 is MGHRA and CDR2 is YSYEKL in the germline V gene. The CDR3 contains 14 residues. V was shortened by 0 bases and J by 6 bases, with 8 bases between the two germline ends. This CDR3 reads CASSQDMGAGELFF. CDR3 in DNA: TGCGCCAGCAGCCAAGATATGGGGGCCGGGGAGCTGTTTTTT.

The chain is built from TRBV18 and TRBJ2-1; D gene uncertain. The CDR3 runs 14 residues. V gave up 1 base and J gave up 6 bases, with 10 bases separating them. Germline V gene sequence: CDR1 KGHSH, CDR2 LQKENI. The CDR3 sequence is CASSPLPSPNEQFF. The CDR3 coding sequence is TGTGCCAGCTCACCACTCCCAAGCCCCAATGAGCAGTTCTTC.